This TCR beta chain was sequenced in a study of T cells in Graves' hyperthyroidism and ophthalmopathy. The study's findings and limits: Most expanded thyroid clonotypes above 0.001 recurred in blood.

Amplification of TCR beta CDR3 regions was performed using RNA transcripts as template. The HTBI primer set served for first-round RT-PCR of the TCR CDR3. TCRdb re-analysed the multiplex PCR reads in MiXCR, keeping a single row per CDR3 protein. The sample records about 560,000 distinct CDR3 sequences, less than 15% being singletons. Many counts were recorded for this clonotype. No antigen is known for it. The hyperthyroidism was newly diagnosed and had lasted under 2 months; the patients were aged 18 to 65. The V end was cut by 4 bases, the J end by 4 bases, with 11 bases between. The CDR3 sequence is 13 residues long. Per germline, CDR1 SGHRS and CDR2 YFSETQ.

The chain carries TRBV5-1 and TRBJ1-1; D possibly corresponds to TRBD1 (6 bases). The sequencing sample was made of blood. This sequence was found in a middle-aged woman with Graves' hyperthyroidism. CDR3 coding DNA: TGCGCCAGCAGCGGACAGACGGTCACTGAAGCTTTCTTT. Encoded protein: CASSGQTVTEAFF.